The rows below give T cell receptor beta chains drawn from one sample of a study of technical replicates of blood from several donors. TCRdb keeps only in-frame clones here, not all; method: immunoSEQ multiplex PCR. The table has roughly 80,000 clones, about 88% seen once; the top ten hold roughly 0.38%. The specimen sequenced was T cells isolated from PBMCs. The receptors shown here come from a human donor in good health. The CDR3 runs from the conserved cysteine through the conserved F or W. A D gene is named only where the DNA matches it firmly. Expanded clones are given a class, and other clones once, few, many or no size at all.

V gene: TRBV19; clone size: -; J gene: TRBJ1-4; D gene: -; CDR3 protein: CASSIYLSGTTNEKLFF; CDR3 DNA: TGTGCCAGTAGTATTTATCTATCGGGTACAACTAATGAAAAACTGTTTTTT
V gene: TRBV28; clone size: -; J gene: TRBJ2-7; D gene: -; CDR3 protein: CASSLSGQRGEQYF; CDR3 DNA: TGTGCCAGCAGTTTATCCGGCCAAAGGGGAGAGCAGTACTTC
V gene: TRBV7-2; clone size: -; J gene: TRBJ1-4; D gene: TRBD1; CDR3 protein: CASSPRTGPGEKLFF; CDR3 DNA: TGTGCCAGCAGCCCACGGACAGGGCCGGGCGAAAAACTGTTTTTT
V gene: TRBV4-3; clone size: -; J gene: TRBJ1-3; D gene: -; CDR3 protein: CASSQDLPSGNTIYF; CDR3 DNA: TGCGCCAGCAGCCAAGACCTTCCCTCTGGAAACACCATATATTTT
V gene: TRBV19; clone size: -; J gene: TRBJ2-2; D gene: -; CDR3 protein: CASSTGFGELFF; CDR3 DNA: TGTGCCAGTAGTACCGGGTTCGGGGAGCTGTTTTTT
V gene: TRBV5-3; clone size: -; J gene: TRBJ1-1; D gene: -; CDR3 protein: CARSPPTRQNLEAFF; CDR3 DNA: TGTGCCAGAAGCCCCCCCACTCGACAGAATCTTGAAGCTTTCTTT
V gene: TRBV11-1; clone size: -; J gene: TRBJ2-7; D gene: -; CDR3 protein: CASSLAVGAYEQYF; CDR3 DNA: TGTGCCAGCAGCTTAGCCGTAGGGGCCTACGAGCAGTACTTC
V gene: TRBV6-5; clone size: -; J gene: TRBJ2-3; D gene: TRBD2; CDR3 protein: CASSYLTSGGTDTQYF; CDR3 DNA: TGTGCCAGCAGTTACTTGACTAGCGGAGGCACAGATACGCAGTATTTT
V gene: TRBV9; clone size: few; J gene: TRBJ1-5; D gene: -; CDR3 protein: CASSVGDTSNQPQHF; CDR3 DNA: TGTGCCAGCAGCGTAGGGGACACAAGCAATCAGCCCCAGCATTTT
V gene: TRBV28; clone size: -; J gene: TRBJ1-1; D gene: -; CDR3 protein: CASSRWTDRNTEAFF; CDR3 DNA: TGTGCCAGCAGTAGGTGGACAGACCGGAACACTGAAGCTTTCTTT
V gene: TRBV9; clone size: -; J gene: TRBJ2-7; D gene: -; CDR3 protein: CASSVEWAPYEQYF; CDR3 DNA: TGTGCCAGCAGCGTAGAGTGGGCCCCCTACGAGCAGTACTTC
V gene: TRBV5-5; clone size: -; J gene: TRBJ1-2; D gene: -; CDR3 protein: CASSVREMGNYGYTF; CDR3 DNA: TGTGCCAGCAGCGTCCGGGAGATGGGTAACTATGGCTACACCTTC
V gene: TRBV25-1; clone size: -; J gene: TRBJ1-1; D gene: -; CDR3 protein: CASTGVGAEAFF; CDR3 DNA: TGTGCCAGCACCGGGGTCGGGGCTGAAGCTTTCTTT
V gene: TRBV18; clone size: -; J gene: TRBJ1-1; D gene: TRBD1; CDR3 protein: CASSPIGQGAISEAFF; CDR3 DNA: TGTGCCAGCTCACCGATTGGACAGGGGGCAATCTCTGAAGCTTTCTTT
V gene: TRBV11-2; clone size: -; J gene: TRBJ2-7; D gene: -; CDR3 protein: CASSLAGVGGNTYEQYF; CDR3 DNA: TGTGCCAGCAGCTTAGCGGGGGTTGGCGGTAATACCTACGAGCAGTACTTC